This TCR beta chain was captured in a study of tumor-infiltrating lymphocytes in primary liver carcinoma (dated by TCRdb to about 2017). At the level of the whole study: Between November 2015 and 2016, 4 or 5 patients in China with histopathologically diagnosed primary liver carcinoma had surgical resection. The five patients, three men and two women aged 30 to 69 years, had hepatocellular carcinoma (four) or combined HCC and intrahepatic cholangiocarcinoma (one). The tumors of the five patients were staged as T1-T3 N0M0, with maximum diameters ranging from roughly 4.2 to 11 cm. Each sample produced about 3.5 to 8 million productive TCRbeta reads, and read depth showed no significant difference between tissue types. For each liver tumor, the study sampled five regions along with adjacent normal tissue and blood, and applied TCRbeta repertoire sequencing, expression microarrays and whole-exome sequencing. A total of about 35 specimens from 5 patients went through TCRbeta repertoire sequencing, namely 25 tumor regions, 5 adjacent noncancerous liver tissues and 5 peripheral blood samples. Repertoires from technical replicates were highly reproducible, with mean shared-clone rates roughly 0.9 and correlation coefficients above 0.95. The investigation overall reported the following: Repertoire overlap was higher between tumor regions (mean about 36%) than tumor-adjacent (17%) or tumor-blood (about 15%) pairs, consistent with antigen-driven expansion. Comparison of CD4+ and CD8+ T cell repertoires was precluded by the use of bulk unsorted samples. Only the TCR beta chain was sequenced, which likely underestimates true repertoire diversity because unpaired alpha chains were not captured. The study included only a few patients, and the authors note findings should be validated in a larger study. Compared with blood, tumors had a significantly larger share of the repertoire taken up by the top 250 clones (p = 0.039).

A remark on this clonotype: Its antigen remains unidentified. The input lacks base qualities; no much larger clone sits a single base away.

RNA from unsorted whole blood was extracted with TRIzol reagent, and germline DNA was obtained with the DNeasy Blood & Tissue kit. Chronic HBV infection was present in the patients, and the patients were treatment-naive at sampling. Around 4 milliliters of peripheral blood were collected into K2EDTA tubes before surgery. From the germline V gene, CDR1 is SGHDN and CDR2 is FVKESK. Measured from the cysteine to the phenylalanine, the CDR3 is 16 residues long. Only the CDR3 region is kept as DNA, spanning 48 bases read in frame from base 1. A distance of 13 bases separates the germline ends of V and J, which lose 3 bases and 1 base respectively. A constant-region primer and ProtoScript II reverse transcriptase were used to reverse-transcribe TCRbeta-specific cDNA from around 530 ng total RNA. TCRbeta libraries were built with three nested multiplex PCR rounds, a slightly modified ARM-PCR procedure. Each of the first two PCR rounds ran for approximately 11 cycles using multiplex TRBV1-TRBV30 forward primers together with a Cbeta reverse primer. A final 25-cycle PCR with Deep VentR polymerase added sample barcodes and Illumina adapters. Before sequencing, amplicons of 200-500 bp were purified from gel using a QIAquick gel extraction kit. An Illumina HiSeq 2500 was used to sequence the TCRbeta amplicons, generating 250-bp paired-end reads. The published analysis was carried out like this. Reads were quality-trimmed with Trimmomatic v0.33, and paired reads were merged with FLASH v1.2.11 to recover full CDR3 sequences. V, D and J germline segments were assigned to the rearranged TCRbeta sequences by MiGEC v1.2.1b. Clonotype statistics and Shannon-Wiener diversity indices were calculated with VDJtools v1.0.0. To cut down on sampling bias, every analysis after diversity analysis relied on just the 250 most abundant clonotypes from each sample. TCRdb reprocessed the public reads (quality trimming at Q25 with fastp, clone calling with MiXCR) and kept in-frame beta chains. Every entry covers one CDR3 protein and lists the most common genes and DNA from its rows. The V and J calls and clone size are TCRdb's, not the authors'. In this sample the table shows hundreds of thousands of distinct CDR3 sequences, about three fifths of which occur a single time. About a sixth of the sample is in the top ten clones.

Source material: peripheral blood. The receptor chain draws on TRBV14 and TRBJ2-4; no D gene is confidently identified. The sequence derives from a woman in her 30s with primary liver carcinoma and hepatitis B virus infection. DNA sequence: TGTGCCAGCAGCCAGGGCAAGGGAAGGGCCAAAAACATTCAGTACTTC. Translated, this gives CASSQGKGRAKNIQYF. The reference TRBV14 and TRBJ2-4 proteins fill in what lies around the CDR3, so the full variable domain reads EAGVTQFPSHSVIEKGQTVTLRCDPISGHDNLYWYRRVMGKEIKFLLHFVKESKQDESGMPNNRFLAERTGGTYSTLKVQPAELEDSGVYFCASSQGKGRAKNIQYFGAGTRLSVL.